The text below deals with one TCR beta chain. Regarding treatment: randomized to nivolumab then ipilimumab (arm A) or the reverse (arm B). DNA-damaging chemotherapy had not been given to any patient beforehand. The V gene end was trimmed by 6 bases and the J gene end by 5 bases; junction bases not matched to a gene: 11. CDR3 size: 15 residues. The data belong to a study of sequential checkpoint blockade in melanoma. At the level of the study: Both treatment sequences were followed by maintenance nivolumab. After nivolumab or ipilimumab alone, around 24 patients had week-13 rebiopsies.

The method was immunoSEQ multiplex PCR; TCRdb's version includes in-frame clones alone and lacks a portion of them. Of 10,000 to 15,000 clones listed, about a quarter are singletons. The chain is built from TRBV6-7 and TRBJ2-7; 9 nucleotides line up with TRBD2. TRBV6-7 falls under the ORF class, with uncertain function. Sample: tumor tissue (inferred from file names), taken from a patient given nivolumab and ipilimumab in sequence. This TCR derives from a human donor with melanoma. CDR3 DNA: TGTGCCAGCAGCCCCCCTCTAGCGGGGCGGGACGAGCAGTACTTC. Protein sequence: CASSPPLAGRDEQYF.